At least ten counts were recorded for the clone carrying this TCR beta chain. The antigen is not known. TCR beta CDR3 region amplification was performed from RNA transcripts. A set of HTBI primers served as the primers for a first-round RT-PCR of the TCR CDR3. TCRdb reprocessed the multiplex PCR reads via MiXCR and lists one record per CDR3 protein. The sample carries roughly 200,000 distinct CDR3 sequences, about 16% recorded once. The data stem from a study of T cells in Graves' hyperthyroidism and ophthalmopathy. General study points: Researchers found most expanded thyroid clonotypes above 0.001 in blood as well.

CDR1 is MNHEY, CDR2 SVGEGT, per germline. This CDR3 has 13 amino acids. The germline V and J ends were trimmed by 3 bases and 6 bases, with 9 bases remaining between them. A lack of ophthalmopathy progression within 18 months defined stable Graves' hyperthyroidism. PBMCs were sourced from less than 13 ml fresh peripheral blood. This receptor was obtained from a middle-aged man with Graves' hyperthyroidism. The V and J genes are TRBV6-2 or TRBV6-3 and TRBJ2-1; D possibly corresponds to TRBD1 (6 bases). Sequenced material: blood. The CDR3 DNA reads TGTGCCAGCAGTTATGGACAGTTCAATGAGCAGTTCTTC. It specifies CASSYGQFNEQFF.